These 23 T cell receptor beta chains were sequenced from one sample in a study of blood T cell repertoires in COVID-19. Method: immunoSEQ multiplex PCR; TCRdb's copy keeps in-frame clones and lacks some. The sample lists under 300,000 clones, roughly 91% occurring once. Source material: PBMCs or T cells enriched from blood (not recorded which). These receptors all come from a woman in her fifties or sixties in a cohort exposed to, infected with or recovered from COVID-19 (not recorded which).

This clone was counted once. The gene calls are TRBV2 and TRBJ2-3; TRBD1 might be the D (6 bases). The CDR3 is 16 residues long. Per the germline V gene, CDR1 is SNHLY and CDR2 is FYNNEI. V lost 5 bases and J lost 1, with 16 bases in between. The CDR3 coding sequence is TGTGCCAGCAGTCCTAGTGCAGGGGTGGGCACAGATACGCAGTATTTT. Amino acid sequence: CASSPSAGVGTDTQYF.

This chain joins TRBV10-2 and TRBJ1-5, with a possible D match to TRBD1 (5 bases). V gave up 6 bases and J gave up 4 bases, with 13 bases separating them. The germline CDR1 and CDR2 sequences are WSHSY and SAAADI. The CDR3 has 14 residues. CDR3 DNA: TGCGCCAGCAGCGCGGGACTTCTAAATCAGCCCCAGCATTTT. Its protein product is CASSAGLLNQPQHF.

The chain uses TRBV5-6 and TRBJ2-1, with 7 bases identical to TRBD1. The CDR3 loop spans 15 amino acids. Germline assignment: CDR1 SGHDT and CDR2 YYEEEE. The V and J ends lost 2 bases and 4 bases, in that order; junction bases with no gene match: 6. The chain's CDR3 is CASSLLRDSYNEQFF. The CDR3 nucleotides are TGTGCCAGCAGCTTACTCCGGGACAGTTACAATGAGCAGTTCTTC.

The CDR3 DNA reads TGTGCCAGCAGCTTAGCGGCGGGAGCCTACAATGAGCAGTTCTTC. This gives the protein CASSLAAGAYNEQFF. This chain links TRBV7-3 with TRBJ2-1, with 7 positions matching TRBD2. The CDR3 is 15 amino acids. Germline loops: CDR1 SGHTA, CDR2 FQGTGA. J lost 2 bases, V lost 2 bases, and 3 bases had no gene match.

The chain joins TRBV7-3 to TRBJ2-5; D is possibly TRBD2 (5 bases). The CDR3 is 13 amino acids. Trimming left V 4 bases short and J 5 bases short, with 11 bases between. Per the germline V gene, CDR1 is SGHTA and CDR2 is FQGTGA. In DNA form, the CDR3 reads TGTGCCAGCAGCTCCGGCCGCGGGGAGACCCAGTACTTC. Residues: CASSSGRGETQYF.

The rearrangement links TRBV7-9 to TRBJ2-1; 7 positions agree with TRBD1. Germline CDR1 SEHNR, CDR2 FQNEAQ (reference sequence). The V gene end was trimmed by 8 bases and the J gene end by 6 bases; junction bases not matched to a gene: 19. The CDR3 sequence is 17 residues long. Here the CDR3 DNA reads TGTGCCAGCCACAGGGGCCAGACTTCCGACCTAAGCAATGAGCAGTTCTTC. Its protein product is CASHRGQTSDLSNEQFF.

The chain couples TRBV3-1 (or the pseudogene TRBV3-2) to TRBJ2-3, with TRBD1 matching 9 bases. J lost 3 bases, V lost 4 bases, and 5 bases had no gene match. Germline-derived CDR1 and CDR2 are LGHDT and YNNKEL (reference sequence). This CDR3 has 15 residues. This CDR3 reads CASSPRDRATDTQYF. Written as DNA, the CDR3 is TGTGCCAGCAGCCCCCGGGACAGGGCTACAGATACGCAGTATTTT.

The DNA for the CDR3 is TGTGCCAGCAGTGAAGTGTGGGGCACCTACAATGAGCAGTTCTTC. The encoded protein is CASSEVWGTYNEQFF. This chain links TRBV6-1 with TRBJ2-1; the D gene is possibly TRBD1 (5 bases). CDR1 is MNHNS, CDR2 SASEGT, per germline. With 1 base removed from V and 2 bases from J, the gap between germline ends came to 9 bases. This CDR3 is 15 amino acids long.

V and J are TRBV4-3 and TRBJ2-2; 10 nucleotides line up with TRBD2. After removal of 1 base from V and 3 bases from J, the junction contained 5 bases not matched to a gene. The CDR3 runs to 17 residues. Germline V gives CDR1 LGHNA, CDR2 YSLEER. CDR3 in DNA: TGCGCCAGCAGCCAAGGGTCTAGCGGGAGTTACACCGGGGAGCTGTTTTTT. Translation gives CASSQGSSGSYTGELFF.

The chain joins TRBV30 to TRBJ1-1, with D possibly being TRBD1 (5 bases). Germline CDR1 is GTSNPN and CDR2 is SVGIG (reference sequence). Trimming removed 1 base from V and 7 bases from J, with 16 bases in between. This CDR3 comprises 14 residues. The CDR3 region has the DNA TGTGCCTGGAGTGGGTCCCCAGGGCCATATGAAGCTTTCTTT. It encodes CAWSGSPGPYEAFF.

CDR3 sequence: CASSLVGTGANYGYTF. DNA for the CDR3: TGTGCCAGCAGCTTAGTAGGGACAGGAGCTAACTATGGCTACACCTTC. V gene TRBV7-2 combines with J gene TRBJ1-2, with 8 bases lining up with TRBD1. The CDR3 consists of 16 residues. Germline lookup yields CDR1 SGHTA and CDR2 FQGNSA. V lost 1 base, J lost 0 bases, and 4 bases stayed unmatched.

The chain joins TRBV6-5 to TRBJ1-3; 9 positions agree with TRBD1. The CDR3 sequence is 15 residues long. Unmatched junction bases numbered 6, after V lost 5 bases and J lost 4 bases. Germline lookup yields CDR1 MNHEY and CDR2 SVGAGI. CDR3 sequence reads: CASSRGTGKGNTIYF. The CDR3 nucleotides read TGTGCCAGCAGTCGGGGGACAGGGAAAGGAAACACCATATATTTT.

DNA of the CDR3: TGTGCCAGTAGTATACCAGCGGCCATTTACAATGAGCAGTTCTTC. Translating gives CASSIPAAIYNEQFF. This chain uses TRBV19 with TRBJ2-1, with D perhaps TRBD2 (5 bases). V shed 2 bases and J shed 4 bases, with 12 bases lying between them. The CDR3 runs 15 residues. The germline gives CDR1 LNHDA, CDR2 SQIVND (reference sequence). Supplemented by reference TRBV19 and TRBJ2-1, the full variable domain reads DGGITQSPKYLFRKEGQNVTLSCEQNLNHDAMYWYRQDPGQGLRLIYYSQIVNDFQKGDIAEGYSVSREKKESFPLTVTSAQKNPTAFYLCASSIPAAIYNEQFFGPGTRLTVL.

The rearrangement joins TRBV28 to TRBJ1-2; D possibly corresponds to TRBD1 (5 bases). The ends were cut back, 3 bases at V and 5 bases at J, with 10 bases in the middle. Looked up from germline, CDR1 is MDHEN and CDR2 is SYDVKM. This CDR3 has 13 amino acids. This CDR3 reads CASSFIQAYGYTF. The CDR3 DNA is TGTGCCAGCAGTTTCATACAGGCTTATGGCTACACCTTC.

Of note for this clone: A much larger clonotype is one base distant, so this may be a read error. The V call is TRBV7-6, the J call TRBJ2-7; D might be TRBD2 (6 bases). Trimming took 3 bases from V and 0 from J, leaving 6 bases between them. Germline CDR1 reads SGHVS; CDR2 reads FNYEAQ. The CDR3 spans 13 residues. CDR3 loop: CASSFGSSYEQYF. CDR3 sequence (DNA): TGTGCCAGCAGCTTCGGGAGCTCCTACGAGCAGTACTTC.

This rearrangement joins TRBV10-3 to TRBJ1-4; possibly TRBD1 for D (6 bases). The V end lost 4 bases, the J end lost 7 bases, and 7 bases lay between the germline ends. Germline V gives CDR1 ENHRY, CDR2 SYGVKD. CDR3 size: 12 residues. The CDR3, as DNA: TGTGCCATCAGTGCACAGGGTGAAAAACTGTTTTTT. Amino acids: CAISAQGEKLFF.

The V gene is TRBV5-1, the J gene TRBJ2-3; TRBD1 agrees at 9 bases. The J segment lost 5 bases and the V segment lost 3 bases, leaving 4 bases of the junction unmatched. The CDR3 runs 14 residues. In germline, CDR1 is SGHRS, CDR2 YFSETQ. The CDR3 sequence is CASSSGQGLDTQYF. The CDR3, as DNA: TGCGCCAGCAGCTCTGGACAGGGGCTAGATACGCAGTATTTT.

This rearrangement joins TRBV19 to TRBJ2-2, with a possible D match to TRBD2 (6 bases). Germline V gives CDR1 LNHDA, CDR2 SQIVND (reference sequence). The length of the CDR3 is 15 residues. The V end lost 10 bases, the J end lost 5 bases, and 20 bases lay between the germline ends. The CDR3 protein is CATKKELRGTGELFF. CDR3 in DNA: TGTGCCACCAAGAAAGAGCTCCGGGGGACCGGGGAGCTGTTTTTT.

This chain joins TRBV10-3 and TRBJ2-7; 7 bases are shared with TRBD2. CDR1 and CDR2 (germline): ENHRY, SYGVKD. CDR3 length equals 16 residues. Losses at the gene ends were 6 bases for V and 0 bases for J; bases not matched to a gene: 11. Here the CDR3 DNA reads TGTGCCATCAGCGATCTTGCGGGAGACCCCTCCTACGAGCAGTACTTC. Translated: CAISDLAGDPSYEQYF.

The CDR3: CASSPGTGGQNQPQHF. In DNA, the CDR3 is TGTGCCAGCAGCCCGGGGACAGGCGGCCAAAATCAGCCCCAGCATTTT. This chain uses TRBV7-9 with TRBJ1-5; 8 bases line up with TRBD1. V was pared by 5 bases and J by 4 bases, with 10 bases of the junction left unmatched. Germline CDR1 and CDR2: SEHNR and FQNEAQ (reference sequence). The CDR3 runs 16 residues.

The chain recombines TRBV6-2 or TRBV6-3 with TRBJ1-5; possibly TRBD1 for D (6 bases). The germline CDR1 and CDR2 sequences are MNHEY and SVGEGT. This CDR3 comprises 14 residues. V was clipped by 6 bases and J by 3 bases, with 12 bases between them. The CDR3, as DNA: TGTGCCAGCAGCTGGGGACAACTCAATCAGCCCCAGCATTTT. It specifies CASSWGQLNQPQHF.

This clone was picked up a small number of times. This chain connects TRBV9 to TRBJ1-2, with D unresolved. Per germline, CDR1 SGDLS and CDR2 YYNGEE. The CDR3 runs 13 residues. The V end was cut by 4 bases, the J end by 5 bases, with 12 bases between. The CDR3 protein is CASSSPGWYGYTF. CDR3 in DNA: TGTGCCAGCAGCTCCCCGGGGTGGTATGGCTACACCTTC.

This chain joins TRBV29-1 and TRBJ1-2; D is perhaps TRBD1 (6 bases). Per germline, CDR1 SQVTM and CDR2 ANQGSEA. CDR3 length: 17 amino acids. V dropped 2 bases and J dropped 8 bases, with 27 bases sitting between them. The CDR3 sequence: CSVETRLKGGLTGGYTF. The CDR3 coding sequence is TGCAGCGTTGAAACCCGACTGAAAGGGGGTCTCACGGGGGGCTACACCTTC.